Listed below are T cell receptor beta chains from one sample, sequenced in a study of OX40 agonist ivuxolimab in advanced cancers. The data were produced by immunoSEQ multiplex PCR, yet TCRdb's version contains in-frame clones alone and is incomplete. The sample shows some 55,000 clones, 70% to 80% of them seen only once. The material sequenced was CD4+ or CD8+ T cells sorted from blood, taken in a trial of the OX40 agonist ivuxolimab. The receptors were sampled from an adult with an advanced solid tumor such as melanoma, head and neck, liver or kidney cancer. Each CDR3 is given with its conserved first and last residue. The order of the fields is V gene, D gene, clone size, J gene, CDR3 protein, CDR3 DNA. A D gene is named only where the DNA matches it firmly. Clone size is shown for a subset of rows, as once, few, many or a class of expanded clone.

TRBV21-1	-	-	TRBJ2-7	CASSTSSYEQYF	TGTGCCAGCAGCACCAGCTCCTACGAGCAGTACTTC
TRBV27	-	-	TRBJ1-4	CASMSRTNEKLFF	TGTGCCAGCATGAGTAGGACAAATGAAAAACTGTTTTTT
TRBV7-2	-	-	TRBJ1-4	CASRTENEKLFF	TGTGCCAGCCGGACCGAAAATGAAAAACTGTTTTTT
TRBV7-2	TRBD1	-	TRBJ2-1	CASSLIPGQGVDEQFF	TGTGCCAGCAGCTTGATCCCGGGACAGGGGGTTGATGAGCAGTTCTTC
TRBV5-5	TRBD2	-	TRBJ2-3	CASSQFGGRTDTQYF	TGTGCCAGCAGCCAGTTCGGGGGGAGGACAGATACGCAGTATTTT
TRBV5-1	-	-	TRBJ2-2	CASSLGRRDTGELFF	TGCGCCAGCAGCTTGGGACGGAGGGACACCGGGGAGCTGTTTTTT
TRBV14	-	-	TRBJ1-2	CASSQRIYGYTF	TGTGCCAGCAGCCAGAGGATTTATGGCTACACCTTC
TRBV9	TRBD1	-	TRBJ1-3	CASSNRDSQFPGNTIYF	TGTGCCAGCAGCAACCGGGACAGCCAATTCCCTGGAAACACCATATATTTT
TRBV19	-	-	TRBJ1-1	CASSIPGTSTEAFF	TGTGCCAGTAGTATCCCGGGGACTTCCACTGAAGCTTTCTTT
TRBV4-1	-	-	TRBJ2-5	CASSQAGQGGETQYF	TGCGCCAGCAGCCAAGCCGGGCAGGGTGGAGAGACCCAGTACTTC
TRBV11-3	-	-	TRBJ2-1	CASQRGPGYNEQFF	TGTGCCAGCCAACGGGGGCCAGGGTACAATGAGCAGTTCTTC
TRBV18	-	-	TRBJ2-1	CASSERSSYNEQFF	TGTGCCAGCTCCGAGCGGAGCTCCTACAATGAGCAGTTCTTC
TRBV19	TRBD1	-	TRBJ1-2	CASRKNLDRGRNYGYTF	TGTGCCAGTAGGAAAAACCTCGACAGGGGGCGGAACTATGGCTACACCTTC
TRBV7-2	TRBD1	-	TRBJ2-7	CASGTGQTYEQYF	TGTGCCAGCGGGACAGGCCAAACCTACGAGCAGTACTTC
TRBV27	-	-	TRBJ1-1	CASSYGALSRNTEAFF	TGTGCCAGCAGTTACGGGGCTCTCTCGCGTAACACTGAAGCTTTCTTT
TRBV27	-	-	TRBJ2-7	CASSHLSYPTYEQYF	TGTGCCAGCAGTCACTTAAGCTACCCTACCTACGAGCAGTACTTC
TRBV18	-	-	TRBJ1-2	CASSRQENYGYTF	TGTGCCAGCTCACGACAGGAGAACTATGGCTACACCTTC
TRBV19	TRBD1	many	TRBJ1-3	CASSTGQASSGNTIYF	TGTGCCAGTAGTACGGGACAGGCGAGCTCTGGAAACACCATATATTTT
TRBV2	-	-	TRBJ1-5	CASSETEVDQPQHF	TGTGCCAGCAGTGAAACCGAGGTCGATCAGCCCCAGCATTTT
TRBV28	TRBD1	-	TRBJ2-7	CASNAGTGAYEQYF	TGTGCCAGCAACGCCGGGACAGGGGCCTACGAGCAGTACTTC
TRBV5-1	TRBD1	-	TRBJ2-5	CASKPGQAQGETQYF	TGCGCCAGCAAACCCGGACAGGCCCAGGGGGAGACCCAGTACTTC
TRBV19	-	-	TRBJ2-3	CASSTYPSADTQYF	TGTGCCAGTAGTACCTACCCTAGCGCAGATACGCAGTATTTT
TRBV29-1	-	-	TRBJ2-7	CSVGKTGGSYEQYF	TGCAGCGTTGGGAAGACAGGAGGATCCTACGAGCAGTACTTC
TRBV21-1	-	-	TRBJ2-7	CASSIPGFLYEQYF	TGTGCCAGCAGCATACCGGGCTTCCTCTACGAGCAGTACTTC
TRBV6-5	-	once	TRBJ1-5	CASSADGNQPQHF	TGTGCCAGCAGTGCGGACGGAAATCAGCCCCAGCATTTT
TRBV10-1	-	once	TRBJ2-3	CASSPRLADTQYF	TGCGCCAGCAGCCCCAGACTAGCAGATACGCAGTATTTT
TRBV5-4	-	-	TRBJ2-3	CASSKGTASSTDTQYF	TGTGCCAGCAGCAAAGGGACGGCTTCTAGCACAGATACGCAGTATTTT
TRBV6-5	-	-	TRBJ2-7	CASTPAGSPGEQYF	TGTGCCAGCACCCCCGCTGGCAGTCCGGGAGAGCAGTACTTC
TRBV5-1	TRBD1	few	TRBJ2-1	CASSSGQPDNEQFF	TGCGCCAGCAGCTCGGGACAGCCAGACAATGAGCAGTTCTTC
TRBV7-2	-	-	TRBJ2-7	CASSSSYASYEQYF	TGTGCCAGCAGCTCTAGCTATGCCTCCTACGAGCAGTACTTC
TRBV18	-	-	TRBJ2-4	CASSPAARGNIQYF	TGTGCCAGCTCACCAGCTGCCAGGGGAAACATTCAGTACTTC
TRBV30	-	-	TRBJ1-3	CACGRGSGNTIYF	TGTGCCTGTGGAAGAGGCTCTGGAAACACCATATATTTT
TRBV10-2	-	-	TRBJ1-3	CASSEHWDDSGNTIYF	TGCGCCAGCAGTGAGCACTGGGACGACTCTGGAAACACCATATATTTT
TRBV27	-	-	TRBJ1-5	CASSLVGFNQPQHF	TGTGCCAGCAGTTTAGTTGGGTTCAATCAGCCCCAGCATTTT
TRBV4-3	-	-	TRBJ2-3	CASSRQLVLSTDTQYF	TGCGCCAGCAGCCGTCAACTAGTCCTCAGCACAGATACGCAGTATTTT
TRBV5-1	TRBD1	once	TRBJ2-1	CASSPAGQGGTEQFF	TGCGCCAGTAGCCCCGCCGGACAGGGAGGCACGGAGCAGTTCTTC
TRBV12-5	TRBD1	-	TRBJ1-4	CASGYRGGTNEKLFF	TGTGCTAGTGGTTACAGGGGTGGCACTAATGAAAAACTGTTTTTT
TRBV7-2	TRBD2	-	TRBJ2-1	CASSFDPSGGAKFF	TGTGCCAGCAGCTTTGACCCTAGCGGGGGGGCGAAGTTCTTC
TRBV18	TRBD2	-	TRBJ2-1	CASQGTSGYNEQFF	TGTGCCAGCCAAGGGACTAGCGGTTACAATGAGCAGTTCTTC
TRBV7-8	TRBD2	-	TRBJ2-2	CASSSRTSDGGELFF	TGTGCCAGCAGCTCCAGGACTAGTGATGGCGGGGAGCTGTTTTTT
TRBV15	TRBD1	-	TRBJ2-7	CATRESTGLSYEQYF	TGTGCCACCAGGGAGTCGACAGGGCTCTCCTACGAGCAGTACTTC
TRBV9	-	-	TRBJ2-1	CASSARLVKDNEQFF	TGTGCCAGCAGCGCCAGACTAGTAAAGGACAATGAGCAGTTCTTC
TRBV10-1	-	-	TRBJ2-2	CASSETLGTGELFF	TGCGCCAGCAGTGAAACGCTCGGCACCGGGGAGCTGTTTTTT
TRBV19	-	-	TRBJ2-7	CASSIRRGSRVEYF	TGTGCCAGTAGTATACGTCGAGGCAGCCGGGTCGAGTACTTC
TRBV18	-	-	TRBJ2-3	CASSPPGDQGSTQYF	TGTGCCAGCTCACCACCGGGGGACCAAGGGAGTACGCAGTATTTT
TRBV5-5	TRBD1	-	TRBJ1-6	CASSPAGTGNSPLHF	TGTGCCAGCAGCCCCGCCGGGACAGGAAATTCACCCCTCCACTTT